This T cell receptor beta chain was sequenced in a study of blood T cell repertoires in COVID-19. Study summary: T cells, B-cell-depleted T cells, or PBMCs provided the cDNA or gDNA that served as material.

Some clones are missing from TCRdb's copy, which holds only in-frame ones; the method was immunoSEQ multiplex PCR. The top ten hold approximately 6.6% of the sample, which has 250,000 to 300,000 clones, about 91% seen once. The source of this sequence is a woman between 25 and 40 years old who had recovered from COVID-19. The sample was peripheral blood.

The DNA for the CDR3 is TGTGCCACCCCGGGACTAGCGGGGGGAAATGTGTCGGATACGCAGTATTTT. As protein: CATPGLAGGNVSDTQYF. The chain recombines TRBV3-1 (or the pseudogene TRBV3-2) with TRBJ2-3; 15 bases match TRBD2. V was clipped by 10 bases and J by 6 bases; unmatched bases: 14. Germline CDR1 LGHDT, CDR2 YNNKEL (reference sequence). The CDR3 extends over 17 amino acids.